Below are 22 T cell receptor beta chains sequenced from a single sample in a study of T cells after yellow fever vaccination. Via MiXCR, TCRdb re-called the 5' RACE reads, giving one row per CDR3 protein. Seen here are 150,000 to 200,000 distinct CDR3 sequences, under 7.5% observed once, and the top ten hold more than 2.5%. Sample: CD4+ T cells sorted from PBMCs, taken 5 days after the first yellow fever vaccination. The origin of the receptors is a man aged 18-30 years who received the YFV17D yellow fever vaccine.

This clonotype was recorded a few times. V usage is TRBV18 and J usage is TRBJ2-3; 7 bases align to TRBD1. CDR3 length equals 14 residues. Germline loops: CDR1 KGHSH, CDR2 LQKENI. V dropped 8 bases and J dropped 5; count of bases not matched to a gene: 10. CDR3 DNA: TGTGCCAGCCACACCTTATCAGGGGGAGATACGCAGTATTTT. It is translated as CASHTLSGGDTQYF.

Many counts were recorded for this clonotype. The chain carries TRBV20-1 and TRBJ2-2, with D possibly being TRBD1 or TRBD2 (5 bases each). The CDR3 contains 16 residues. The germline gives CDR1 DFQATT, CDR2 SNEGSKA (reference sequence). The V gene lost 3 bases and the J gene lost 0 bases, with 14 bases spanning the gap. CDR3 region: CSASGGGRANTGELFF. The CDR3 region has the DNA TGCAGTGCTAGTGGTGGGGGACGTGCGAACACCGGGGAGCTGTTTTTT.

V gene TRBV20-1 combines with J gene TRBJ1-4, with TRBD1 as a possible D gene (6 bases). The CDR3 extends over 15 amino acids. The V and J ends lost 2 bases and 5 bases respectively, with 15 bases between them. CDR1 is DFQATT, CDR2 SNEGSKA, per germline (reference sequence). The CDR3 region is CSARSRGAMNEKLFF. In DNA, the CDR3 is TGCAGTGCTAGAAGCCGGGGGGCAATGAATGAAAAACTGTTTTTT.

This rearrangement joins TRBV20-1 to TRBJ1-1; the D is unclear. V lost 5 bases, J lost 0 bases, and 7 bases lay in between. Germline V CDR1 and CDR2: DFQATT, SNEGSKA (reference sequence). The CDR3 is made up of 12 amino acids. The CDR3 reads CSAPRMNTEAFF. DNA of the CDR3: TGCAGTGCTCCTCGGATGAACACTGAAGCTTTCTTT.

This clonotype was observed at least ten times. The gene calls are TRBV7-2 and TRBJ1-2; D might be TRBD1 (5 bases). The CDR3 contains 13 residues. V was clipped by 1 base and J by 7 bases, with 10 bases between them. The germline V gene encodes CDR1 SGHTA and CDR2 FQGNSA. This chain's CDR3 is CASSLEGWGGYTF. As DNA, the CDR3 is TGTGCCAGCAGCTTAGAGGGGTGGGGTGGCTACACCTTC.

This clonotype has a count of ten or more. This chain joins TRBV10-3 and TRBJ2-6, with D possibly TRBD2 on 7 matching bases. V lost 6 bases to trimming and J lost 0 bases, with 9 bases between them. In germline, CDR1 is ENHRY, CDR2 SYGVKD. The CDR3 loop spans 15 amino acids. The CDR3, as DNA: TGTGCCATCAGCGGGGGGCACTCTGGGGCCAACGTCCTGACTTTC. Protein: CAISGGHSGANVLTF.

This clonotype was picked up many times. This sequence joins TRBV5-1 and TRBJ1-1; 7 nucleotides line up with TRBD1. The CDR3 totals 15 residues. Germline CDR1 reads SGHRS; CDR2 reads YFSETQ. Unmatched junction bases numbered 13, after V lost 4 bases and J lost 7 bases. The CDR3 here is CASSPHRGPLLEAFF. CDR3 nucleotide sequence: TGCGCCAGCAGCCCTCACAGGGGACCCCTACTTGAAGCTTTCTTT.

The table lists this clonotype with many counts. This chain uses TRBV7-2 with TRBJ2-3; 14 nucleotides align to TRBD2. V lost 5 bases, J lost 4 bases, and 8 bases stayed unmatched. This CDR3 has 17 amino acids. CDR1 SGHTA and CDR2 FQGNSA come from the germline V gene. For the CDR3, the DNA is TGTGCCAGCAGCGCGACTAGCGGGGGGGGGGCCTCAGATACGCAGTATTTT. Residues: CASSATSGGGASDTQYF.

The J gene is TRBJ2-3, the V gene TRBV9, with D unresolved. The CDR3 is made up of 15 amino acids. Germline-derived CDR1 and CDR2 are SGDLS and YYNGEE. The ends were cut back, 4 bases at V and 0 bases at J, with 12 bases in the middle. Here the CDR3 DNA reads TGTGCCAGCAGCTCGATGGCAGGTAGCACAGATACGCAGTATTTT. Amino acids: CASSSMAGSTDTQYF.

In this sample, this clonotype turned up many times. The chain employs TRBV5-6 and TRBJ2-1; 7 nucleotides match TRBD2. The CDR3 has 14 amino acids. The J segment lost 4 bases and the V segment lost 2 bases, leaving 3 bases of the junction unmatched. Germline CDR1 and CDR2: SGHDT and YYEEEE. The DNA of the CDR3 is TGTGCCAGCAGCTTTCGCGGGGGATACAATGAGCAGTTCTTC. As protein: CASSFRGGYNEQFF.

This clonotype was recorded at least ten times. The rearrangement uses TRBV6-5 and TRBJ1-2, with TRBD1 matching 8 bases. The CDR3 sequence is 14 residues long. From germline, CDR1 is MNHEY and CDR2 SVGAGI. V lost 6 bases, J lost 7 bases, and 10 bases stayed unmatched. The chain's CDR3 is CASRLGQGAFGYTF. The CDR3 nucleotides read TGTGCCAGCAGATTAGGACAGGGAGCGTTTGGCTACACCTTC.

This clonotype was counted a few times. The V call is TRBV2, the J call TRBJ2-1; the D gene is possibly TRBD2 (5 bases). Germline-derived CDR1 and CDR2 are SNHLY and FYNNEI. The CDR3 is made up of 15 amino acids. Trimming took 2 bases from V and 0 from J, leaving 8 bases between them. CDR3 loop: CASSELGSSYNEQFF. Written as DNA, the CDR3 is TGTGCCAGCAGTGAACTGGGGAGCTCCTACAATGAGCAGTTCTTC.

This clonotype was detected many times. The rearrangement links TRBV7-2 to TRBJ2-7, with D tentatively TRBD1 or TRBD2 (6 bases each). Germline V gene data show CDR1 as SGHTA and CDR2 as FQGNSA. Trimming left V 4 bases short and J 3 bases short, with 19 bases between. The CDR3 is 16 amino acids. CDR3: CASSWGGQPTRYEQYV. DNA for the CDR3: TGTGCCAGCAGCTGGGGAGGACAGCCGACCCGCTACGAGCAGTACGTC.

In this sample, this clonotype turned up a few times. The gene calls are TRBV2 and TRBJ1-4; D gene unclear. The CDR3 loop spans 11 amino acids. Germline CDR1 is SNHLY and CDR2 is FYNNEI. V was cut by 6 bases and J by 4 bases, with 3 bases left in between. CDR3 sequence reads: CASRGNEKLFF. The DNA of the CDR3 is TGTGCCAGCAGAGGTAATGAAAAACTGTTTTTT.

This clonotype was counted many times. The V and J genes are TRBV6-2 or TRBV6-3 and TRBJ2-5; 7 bases are shared with TRBD1. J lost 3 bases, V lost 6 bases, and 7 bases had no gene match. Germline CDR1 MNHEY, CDR2 SVGEGT. The CDR3 is 14 residues long. DNA for the CDR3: TGTGCCAGCAGACCCAGGGGGAGAGAAGAGACCCAGTACTTC. This encodes CASRPRGREETQYF.

The table lists this clonotype with a few counts. V gene TRBV6-2 or TRBV6-3 combines with J gene TRBJ2-7; 8 nucleotides agree with TRBD1. Trimming cost V 4 bases and J 2 bases; bases outside gene matches: 4. The CDR3 consists of 14 residues. CDR1 and CDR2 (germline): MNHEY, SVGEGT. The DNA for the CDR3 is TGTGCCAGCAGTTCAGGGGGCGCCACCTACGAGCAGTACGTC. The encoded protein is CASSSGGATYEQYV.

In this sample, this clonotype turned up a few times. The chain links TRBV5-4 to TRBJ2-5, with 8 positions matching TRBD1. The length of the CDR3 is 15 residues. Looked up from germline, CDR1 is SGHNT and CDR2 is YYREEE (reference sequence). Unmatched junction bases numbered 12, after V lost 1 base and J lost 10 bases. CDR3 DNA sequence: TGTGCCAGCAGCTTGCAGGGGGCCGGCGTAGGGGACCAGTACTTC. This gives the protein CASSLQGAGVGDQYF.

This clonotype was counted ten times or more. V gene TRBV11-2 combines with J gene TRBJ1-1; possible D gene TRBD1, 5 bases. This CDR3 spans 14 amino acids. Germline CDR1 and CDR2: SGHAT and FQNNGV. V was shortened by 4 bases and J by 4 bases, with 13 bases between the two germline ends. The CDR3 bases are TGTGCCAGCAGCTGGGTGGGGGGGACCACTGAAGCTTTCTTT. Translation gives CASSWVGGTTEAFF.

The sample holds many counts of this clonotype. J is TRBJ1-1 and V is TRBV25-1; 11 bases are a match to TRBD1. Unmatched junction bases numbered 6, after V lost 4 bases and J lost 8 bases. CDR1 MGHDK and CDR2 SYGVNS come from the germline V gene. CDR3 length: 14 residues. The CDR3 here is CASSAARTGGEAFF. The DNA for the CDR3 is TGTGCCAGCAGTGCGGCGCGGACAGGGGGCGAAGCTTTCTTT.

The chain joins TRBV25-1 to TRBJ2-7; D not certain. There are 11 residues in the CDR3. V was cut by 4 bases and J by 4 bases, with 5 bases left in between. Germline CDR1 is MGHDK and CDR2 is SYGVNS. CDR3 in DNA: TGTGCCAGCAGTGGCAAGTACGAGCAGTACTTC. This sequence encodes CASSGKYEQYF.

This clonotype was seen repeatedly, ten times or more. The rearrangement uses TRBV12-3 or TRBV12-4 and TRBJ2-1; 11 nucleotides match TRBD2. The CDR3 extends over 16 amino acids. The V segment lost 2 bases and the J segment 8 bases; nucleotides outside the gene matches: 8. In DNA form, the CDR3 reads TGTGCCAGCAGTTTACGACTAGCGGGGTCTGGGGATGAGCAGTTCTTC. Its translation is CASSLRLAGSGDEQFF.

The table lists this clonotype with a few counts. V gene TRBV4-1 combines with J gene TRBJ2-3, with TRBD2 matching over 12 bases. Germline loops: CDR1 MGHRA, CDR2 YSYEKL. The CDR3 totals 16 residues. V trimming: 3 bases; J trimming: 5 bases; junction bases outside the gene matches: 6. Here the CDR3 DNA reads TGCGCCAGCAGCCAGTTACTAGCGGGGGGTCGAGATACGCAGTATTTT. Its protein product is CASSQLLAGGRDTQYF.